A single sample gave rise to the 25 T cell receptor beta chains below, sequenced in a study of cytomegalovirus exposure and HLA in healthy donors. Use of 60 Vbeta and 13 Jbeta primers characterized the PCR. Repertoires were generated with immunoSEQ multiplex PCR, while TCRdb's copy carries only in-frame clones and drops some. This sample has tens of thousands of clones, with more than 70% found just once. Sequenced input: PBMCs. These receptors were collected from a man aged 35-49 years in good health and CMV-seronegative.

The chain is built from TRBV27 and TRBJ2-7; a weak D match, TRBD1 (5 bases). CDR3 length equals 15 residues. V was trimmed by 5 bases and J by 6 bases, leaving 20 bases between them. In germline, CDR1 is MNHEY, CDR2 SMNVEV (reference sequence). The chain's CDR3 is CASSRQEGVRSEQYF. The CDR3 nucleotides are TGTGCCAGCAGTCGCCAAGAAGGGGTAAGGAGCGAGCAGTACTTC.

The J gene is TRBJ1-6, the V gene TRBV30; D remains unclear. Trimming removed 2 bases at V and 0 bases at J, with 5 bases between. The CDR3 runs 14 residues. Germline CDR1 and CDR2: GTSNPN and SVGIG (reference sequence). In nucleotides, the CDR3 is TGTGCCTGGAGTCGGAGCTCCTATAATTCACCCCTCCACTTT. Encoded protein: CAWSRSSYNSPLHF.

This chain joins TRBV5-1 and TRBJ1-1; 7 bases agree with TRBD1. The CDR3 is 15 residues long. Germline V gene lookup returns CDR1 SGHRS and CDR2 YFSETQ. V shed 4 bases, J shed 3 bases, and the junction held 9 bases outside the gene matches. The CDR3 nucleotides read TGCGCCAGCAGCCGAGCCGGGACAGTTTACACTGAAGCTTTCTTT. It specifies CASSRAGTVYTEAFF.

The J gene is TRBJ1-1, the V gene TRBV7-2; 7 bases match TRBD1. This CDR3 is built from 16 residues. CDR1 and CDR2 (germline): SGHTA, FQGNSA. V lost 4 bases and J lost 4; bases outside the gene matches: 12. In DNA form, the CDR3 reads TGTGCCAGCAGCTCCAAGGGCAGGGACAGTTCCACTGAAGCTTTCTTT. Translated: CASSSKGRDSSTEAFF.

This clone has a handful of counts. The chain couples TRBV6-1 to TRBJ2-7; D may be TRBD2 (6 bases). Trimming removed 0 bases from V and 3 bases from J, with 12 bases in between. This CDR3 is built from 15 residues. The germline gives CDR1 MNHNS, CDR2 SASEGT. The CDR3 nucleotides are TGTGCCAGCAGTGAAGCGCCGGGAGCGAACTACGAGCAGTACTTC. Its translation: CASSEAPGANYEQYF.

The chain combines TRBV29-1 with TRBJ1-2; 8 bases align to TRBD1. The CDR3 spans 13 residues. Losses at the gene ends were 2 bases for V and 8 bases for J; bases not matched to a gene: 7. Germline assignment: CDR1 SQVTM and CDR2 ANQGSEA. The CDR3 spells CSVERQGWGGYTF. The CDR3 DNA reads TGCAGCGTTGAAAGACAGGGGTGGGGAGGCTACACCTTC.

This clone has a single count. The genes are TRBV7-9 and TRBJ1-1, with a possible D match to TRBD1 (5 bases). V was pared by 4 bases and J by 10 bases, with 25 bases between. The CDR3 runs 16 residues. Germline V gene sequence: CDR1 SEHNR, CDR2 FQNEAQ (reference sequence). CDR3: CASSSAGGGSILGAFF. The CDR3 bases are TGTGCCAGCAGCTCCGCTGGGGGGGGTTCCATCTTGGGAGCTTTCTTT.

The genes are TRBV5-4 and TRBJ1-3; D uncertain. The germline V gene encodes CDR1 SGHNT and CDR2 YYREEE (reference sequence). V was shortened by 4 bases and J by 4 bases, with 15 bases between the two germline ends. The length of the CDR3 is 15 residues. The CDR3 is CASSRPADYGNTIYF. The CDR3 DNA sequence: TGTGCCAGCAGCCGCCCGGCGGACTACGGAAACACCATATATTTT.

The CDR3 region is CASSLGSGSNYGYTF. CDR3 DNA sequence: TGTGCCAGCAGCTTAGGATCAGGGTCTAACTATGGCTACACCTTC. The chain links TRBV7-2 to TRBJ1-2; perhaps TRBD1 as D (5 bases). The CDR3 totals 15 residues. CDR1 and CDR2 (germline): SGHTA, FQGNSA. The V end lost 1 base, the J end lost 0 bases, and 9 bases lay between the germline ends.

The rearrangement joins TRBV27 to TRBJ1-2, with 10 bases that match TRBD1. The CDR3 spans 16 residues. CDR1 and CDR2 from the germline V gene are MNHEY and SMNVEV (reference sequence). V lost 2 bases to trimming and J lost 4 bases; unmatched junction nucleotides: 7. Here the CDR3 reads CASSLRFGTGVYGYTF. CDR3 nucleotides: TGTGCCAGCAGTTTAAGGTTCGGGACAGGGGTCTATGGCTACACCTTC.

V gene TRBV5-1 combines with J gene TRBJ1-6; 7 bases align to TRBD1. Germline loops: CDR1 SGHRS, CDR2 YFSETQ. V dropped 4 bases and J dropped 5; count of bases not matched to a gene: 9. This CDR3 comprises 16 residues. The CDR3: CASSRDTGVNNSPLHF. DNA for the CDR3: TGCGCCAGCAGCAGAGATACAGGGGTCAATAATTCACCCCTCCACTTT.

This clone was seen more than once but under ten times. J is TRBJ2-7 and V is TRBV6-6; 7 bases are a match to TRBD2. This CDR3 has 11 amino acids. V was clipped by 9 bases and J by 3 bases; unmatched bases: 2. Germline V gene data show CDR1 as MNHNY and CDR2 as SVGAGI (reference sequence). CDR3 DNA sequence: TGTGCCAGTTCGGGGGGCTACGAGCAGTACTTC. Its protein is CASSGGYEQYF.

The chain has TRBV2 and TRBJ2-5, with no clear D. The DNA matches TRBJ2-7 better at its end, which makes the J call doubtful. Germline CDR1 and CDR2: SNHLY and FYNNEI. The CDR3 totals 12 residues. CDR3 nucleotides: TGTGCCAGCAGTGAGGGCCTATACGAGCAGTACTTC. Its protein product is CASSEGLYEQYF.

CDR3 DNA sequence: TGTGCCAGTAGTAGCGGGGGGGCCCAAGAGACCCAGTACTTC. Its protein is CASSSGGAQETQYF. The J gene is TRBJ2-5, the V gene TRBV19; 9 bases align to TRBD2. The CDR3 is 14 amino acids. Germline V gives CDR1 LNHDA, CDR2 SQIVND (reference sequence). With 4 bases clipped from V and 1 base from J, the junction kept 1 base outside the gene matches.

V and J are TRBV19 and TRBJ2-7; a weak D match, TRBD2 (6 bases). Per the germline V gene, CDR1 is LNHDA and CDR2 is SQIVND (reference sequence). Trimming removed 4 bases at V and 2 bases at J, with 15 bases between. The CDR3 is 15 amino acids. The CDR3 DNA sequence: TGTGCCAGTAGTAACCACCTAGCGCCAACCTACGAGCAGTACTTC. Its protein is CASSNHLAPTYEQYF.

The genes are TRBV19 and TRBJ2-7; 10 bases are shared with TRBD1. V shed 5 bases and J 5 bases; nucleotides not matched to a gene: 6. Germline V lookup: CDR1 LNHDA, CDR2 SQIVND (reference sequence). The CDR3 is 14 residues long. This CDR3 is CASSLGQGNDEQYF. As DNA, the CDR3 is TGTGCCAGTAGTCTGGGACAGGGGAACGACGAGCAGTACTTC.

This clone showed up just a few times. CDR3 in DNA: TGTGCCAGCAATTCCAGGGACTCCGGGAATGAGCAGTTCTTC. It yields the protein CASNSRDSGNEQFF. This chain uses TRBV7-2 with TRBJ2-1, with a possible D match to TRBD2 (6 bases). Germline V lookup: CDR1 SGHTA, CDR2 FQGNSA. The CDR3 contains 14 residues. Between the trimmed V and J ends, which lost 7 bases and 7 bases, there was a span of 17 bases.

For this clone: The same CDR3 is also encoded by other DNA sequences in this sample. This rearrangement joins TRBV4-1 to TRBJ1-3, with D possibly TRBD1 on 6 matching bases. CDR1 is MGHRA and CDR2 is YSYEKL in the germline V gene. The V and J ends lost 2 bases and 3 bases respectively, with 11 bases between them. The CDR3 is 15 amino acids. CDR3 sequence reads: CASSQSQGGGNTIYF. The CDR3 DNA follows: TGCGCCAGCAGCCAATCACAGGGCGGTGGAAACACCATATATTTT.

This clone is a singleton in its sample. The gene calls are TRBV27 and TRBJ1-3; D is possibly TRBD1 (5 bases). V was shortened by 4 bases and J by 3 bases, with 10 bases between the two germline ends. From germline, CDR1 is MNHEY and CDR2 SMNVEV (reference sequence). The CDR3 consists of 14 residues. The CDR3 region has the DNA TGTGCCAGCAGTTCGGTCAGGGTTGGAAACACCATATATTTT. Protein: CASSSVRVGNTIYF.

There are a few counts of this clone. The CDR3 protein is CASTRTRAEKLFF. The CDR3 nucleotides read TGTGCCAGCACCCGGACTCGCGCTGAAAAACTGTTTTTT. This rearrangement joins TRBV2 to TRBJ1-4; no firm D call. V shed 7 bases and J shed 7 bases, with 13 bases lying between them. Germline V gene data show CDR1 as SNHLY and CDR2 as FYNNEI. The CDR3 length is 13 residues.

The CDR3 is CASSYGTSYEQYF. The CDR3 bases are TGTGCCAGCAGCTACGGGACTTCCTACGAGCAGTACTTC. The chain is built from TRBV7-2 and TRBJ2-7; perhaps TRBD2 as D (6 bases). Germline-derived CDR1 and CDR2 are SGHTA and FQGNSA. The CDR3 covers 13 residues. V lost 4 bases to trimming and J lost 1 base, with 8 bases between them.

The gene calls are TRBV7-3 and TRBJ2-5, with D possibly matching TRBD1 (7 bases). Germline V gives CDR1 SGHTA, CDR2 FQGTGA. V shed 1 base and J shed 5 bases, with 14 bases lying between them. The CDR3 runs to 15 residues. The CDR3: CASSLMQGGTETQYF. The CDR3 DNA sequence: TGTGCCAGCAGCTTAATGCAGGGGGGCACGGAGACCCAGTACTTC.

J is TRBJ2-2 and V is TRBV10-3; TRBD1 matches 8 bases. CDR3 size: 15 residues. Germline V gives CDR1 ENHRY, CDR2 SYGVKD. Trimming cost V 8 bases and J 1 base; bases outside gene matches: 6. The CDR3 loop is CAIWDGQGNTGELFF. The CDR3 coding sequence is TGTGCCATCTGGGACGGACAGGGGAACACCGGGGAGCTGTTTTTT.

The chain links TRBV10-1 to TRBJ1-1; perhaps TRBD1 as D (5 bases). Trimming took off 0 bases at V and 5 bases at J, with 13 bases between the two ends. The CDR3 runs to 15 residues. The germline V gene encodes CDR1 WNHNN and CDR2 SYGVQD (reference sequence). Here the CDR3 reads CASSESRVGGTEAFF. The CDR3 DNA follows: TGCGCCAGCAGTGAGTCGAGGGTTGGGGGGACTGAAGCTTTCTTT.

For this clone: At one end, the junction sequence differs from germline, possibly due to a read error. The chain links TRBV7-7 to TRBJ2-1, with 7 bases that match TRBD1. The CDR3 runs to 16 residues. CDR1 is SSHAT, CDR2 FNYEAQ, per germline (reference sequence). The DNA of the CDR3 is TGTGCTAGCAGCCTCCGAGCCGGGACAGCAGTCAATGAGCAGTTCTTC. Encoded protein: CASSLRAGTAVNEQFF. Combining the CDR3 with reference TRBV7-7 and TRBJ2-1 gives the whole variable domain GAGVSQSPRYKVTKRGQDVTLRCDPISSHATLYWYQQALGQGPEFLTYFNYEAQPDKSGLPSDRFSAERPEGSISTLTIQRTEQRDSAMYRCASSLRAGTAVNEQFFGPGTRLTVL.